Listed here are 32 T cell receptor beta chains from one sample, sequenced in a study of vaccination effects on CD4 cells after COVID-19. Profiling relied on immunoSEQ multiplex PCR, and the TCRdb table lists in-frame clones only, not all of them. The table lists about 33,000 clones, roughly 69% of them singletons. The antigens of these receptors remain unknown. The ViraFEST assay expanded antigen-specific CD4+ T cells with viral peptide pools before sequencing. Scientists isolated CD4+ T cells after a roughly 9-day culture period ended. PCR showed that the person got SARS-CoV-2 infection at some point between March and December 2020. Sequencing used CD4+ T cells from PBMCs cultured with HCoV-NL63 spike peptides, obtained before COVID-19 vaccination. The receptors were sampled from a human donor who had a prior SARS-CoV-2 infection.

The chain combines TRBV3-1 (or the pseudogene TRBV3-2) with TRBJ1-1, with D hard to call. This CDR3 contains 14 residues. Germline CDR1 and CDR2: LGHDT and YNNKEL (reference sequence). Trimming stripped 0 bases from V and 1 base from J, with 6 bases between. The CDR3: CASSQDNGNTEAFF. In DNA form, the CDR3 reads TGTGCCAGCAGCCAAGATAACGGGAACACTGAAGCTTTCTTT.

V gene TRBV5-1 combines with J gene TRBJ2-1; 9 nucleotides agree with TRBD2. This CDR3 has 15 residues. V shed 0 bases and J 5 bases; nucleotides not matched to a gene: 3. Germline assignment: CDR1 SGHRS and CDR2 YFSETQ. This chain's CDR3 is CASSLGRGGDNEQFF. The DNA for the CDR3 is TGCGCCAGCAGCTTGGGGCGGGGGGGCGACAATGAGCAGTTCTTC.

The chain has TRBV30 and TRBJ1-2; TRBD1 agrees at 7 bases. The CDR3 loop spans 15 amino acids. The germline CDR1 and CDR2 sequences are GTSNPN and SVGIG (reference sequence). Unmatched junction bases numbered 12, after V lost 7 bases and J lost 1 base. The CDR3 region is CALRSGTDFNYGYTF. The CDR3, as DNA: TGTGCCTTACGTTCCGGGACAGACTTTAACTATGGCTACACCTTC.

This clone was seen at least ten times. The chain is built from TRBV7-9 and TRBJ2-1; D might be TRBD1 (6 bases). Germline loops: CDR1 SEHNR, CDR2 FQNEAQ (reference sequence). This CDR3 comprises 17 residues. V was trimmed by 2 bases and J by 1 base, leaving 15 bases between them. In DNA form, the CDR3 reads TGTGCCAGCAGCTTACAGTTAAGGACAGTTTCCTACAATGAGCAGTTCTTC. As protein: CASSLQLRTVSYNEQFF.

This rearrangement joins TRBV18 to TRBJ2-7, with TRBD2 as a possible D gene (5 bases). Germline values: CDR1 KGHSH, CDR2 LQKENI. V shed 1 base and J shed 3 bases, with 7 bases lying between them. The length of the CDR3 is 13 residues. The CDR3 region is CASSPRRGYEQYF. Written as DNA, the CDR3 is TGTGCCAGCTCACCACGACGGGGCTACGAGCAGTACTTC.

The CDR3 sequence is CASIGLLAGLVHEQFF. The CDR3 bases are TGTGCCAGCATTGGTTTGCTAGCGGGATTGGTGCATGAGCAGTTCTTC. V is TRBV2 and J is TRBJ2-1, with 9 bases matching TRBD2. The CDR3 runs 16 residues. In germline, CDR1 is SNHLY, CDR2 FYNNEI. V was pared by 7 bases and J by 8 bases, with 15 bases of the junction left unmatched.

The chain employs TRBV7-2 and TRBJ1-2; unclear D gene. The CDR3 is 14 amino acids. V gave up 1 base and J gave up 7 bases, with 13 bases separating them. Germline-derived CDR1 and CDR2 are SGHTA and FQGNSA. DNA of the CDR3: TGTGCCAGCAGCTTAGTTGTAGGGAGACGTGGCTACACCTTC. Translation: CASSLVVGRRGYTF.

The chain links TRBV19 to TRBJ2-7, with TRBD2 identical over 13 bases. Unmatched junction bases numbered 3, after V lost 5 bases and J lost 2 bases. The CDR3 is 15 amino acids. CDR1 LNHDA and CDR2 SQIVND come from the germline V gene (reference sequence). CDR3 in amino acids: CASSATSGGAYEQYF. CDR3 sequence (DNA): TGTGCCAGTAGTGCCACTAGCGGGGGGGCCTACGAGCAGTACTTC.

The gene calls are TRBV7-3 and TRBJ1-3, with D perhaps matching TRBD1 (5 bases). V lost 5 bases and J lost 11, with 13 bases in between. Germline values: CDR1 SGHTA, CDR2 FQGTGA. This CDR3 spans 12 amino acids. The CDR3 is CASSLGTGAIYF. CDR3 DNA: TGTGCCAGCAGCCTTGGGACGGGGGCCATATATTTT.

The chain joins TRBV2 to TRBJ1-1; 8 bases align to TRBD1. CDR1 and CDR2 (germline): SNHLY, FYNNEI. The trim removed 3 bases at V and 0 bases at J, leaving 9 bases unmatched. This CDR3 is 17 amino acids long. The CDR3 DNA sequence: TGTGCCAGCAGTGAGCCCAGGGGGCGAGTGATGAACACTGAAGCTTTCTTT. Amino acid sequence: CASSEPRGRVMNTEAFF.

The chain carries TRBV5-5 and TRBJ2-3, with 11 bases matching TRBD2. CDR3 length: 16 residues. After removal of 3 bases from V and 3 bases from J, the junction contained 6 bases not matched to a gene. Germline lookup yields CDR1 SGHKS and CDR2 YYEKEE (reference sequence). CDR3 residues: CASSSVAGGPTDTQYF. In DNA, the CDR3 is TGTGCCAGCAGCTCTGTAGCGGGAGGGCCGACAGATACGCAGTATTTT.

CDR3 loop: CAGGYQGNYGYTF. As DNA, the CDR3 is TGTGCCGGGGGCTATCAGGGGAACTATGGCTACACCTTC. The chain employs TRBV5-4 and TRBJ1-2, with D perhaps TRBD1 (6 bases). Trimming took off 10 bases at V and 2 bases at J, with 15 bases between the two ends. CDR1 SGHNT and CDR2 YYREEE come from the germline V gene (reference sequence). The CDR3 sequence is 13 residues long. The full variable domain, rest sourced from reference TRBV5-4 and TRBJ1-2, is ETGVTQSPTHLIKTRGQQVTLRCSSQSGHNTVSWYQQALGQGPQFIFQYYREEENGRGNFPPRFSGLQFPNYSSELNVNALELDDSALYLCAGGYQGNYGYTFGSGTRLTVV.

The CDR3 coding sequence is TGTGCCAGCAGCCCTAACTCAGGACTAGCCACCGAGCAGTACTTC. Its translation: CASSPNSGLATEQYF. The rearrangement joins TRBV9 to TRBJ2-7; 8 bases are shared with TRBD2. Germline lookup yields CDR1 SGDLS and CDR2 YYNGEE. This CDR3 has 15 amino acids. With 4 bases clipped from V and 6 bases from J, the junction kept 12 bases outside the gene matches. Drawing the rest from reference TRBV9 and TRBJ2-7, the complete variable domain is DSGVTQTPKHLITATGQRVTLRCSPRSGDLSVYWYQQSLDQGLQFLIQYYNGEERAKGNILERFSAQQFPDLHSELNLSSLELGDSALYFCASSPNSGLATEQYFGPGTRLTVT.

The chain combines TRBV18 with TRBJ1-1, with 7 bases lining up with TRBD1. This CDR3 is built from 15 residues. Germline assignment: CDR1 KGHSH and CDR2 LQKENI. With 3 bases clipped from V and 1 base from J, the junction kept 5 bases outside the gene matches. CDR3 sequence (DNA): TGTGCCAGCTCACCTTGGGACAGCGAGAACACTGAAGCTTTCTTT. Amino acid sequence: CASSPWDSENTEAFF.

The chain recombines TRBV29-1 with TRBJ2-3; 7 bases are a match to TRBD2. This CDR3 has 13 residues. Germline loops: CDR1 SQVTM, CDR2 ANQGSEA. The trim removed 6 bases at V and 7 bases at J, leaving 10 bases unmatched. CDR3 sequence: CSVVVGGGNTQYF. The CDR3 DNA follows: TGCAGCGTAGTCGTGGGGGGAGGGAATACGCAGTATTTT.

The chain links TRBV11-1 to TRBJ2-2; D unclear. CDR3 size: 14 residues. V lost 1 base to trimming and J lost 6 bases, with 9 bases between them. Germline loops: CDR1 SGHAT, CDR2 FQDESV (reference sequence). The CDR3 region is CASSLEVLAGELFF. CDR3 DNA: TGTGCCAGCAGCTTAGAAGTTTTGGCCGGGGAGCTGTTTTTT.

V usage is TRBV4-2 and J usage is TRBJ2-3; the match to TRBD2 covers 8 bases. There are 16 residues in the CDR3. CDR1 is LGHNA, CDR2 YNFKEQ, per germline. V gave up 0 bases and J gave up 2 bases; unmatched junction bases: 4. The CDR3 sequence is CASSQELAANTDTQYF. The CDR3, as DNA: TGTGCCAGCAGCCAAGAACTAGCGGCGAACACAGATACGCAGTATTTT.

The rearrangement links TRBV5-1 to TRBJ2-3; TRBD2 matches 10 bases. Germline CDR1 and CDR2: SGHRS and YFSETQ. With 4 bases clipped from V and 0 bases from J, the junction kept 5 bases outside the gene matches. This CDR3 region has 16 residues. The chain's CDR3 is CASSPGLAESTDTQYF. The CDR3 DNA reads TGCGCCAGCAGCCCCGGACTAGCGGAAAGCACAGATACGCAGTATTTT.

The rearrangement links TRBV18 to TRBJ2-5, with 10 positions matching TRBD1. V was pared by 0 bases and J by 6 bases, with 7 bases of the junction left unmatched. The CDR3 has 16 amino acids. Germline CDR1 and CDR2: KGHSH and LQKENI. CDR3 sequence reads: CASSPPTGGALKTQYF. CDR3 bases: TGTGCCAGCTCACCACCGACAGGGGGCGCCTTAAAGACCCAGTACTTC.

This clone was seen a single time. The chain recombines TRBV11-3 with TRBJ2-7; perhaps TRBD2 as D (5 bases). Germline loops: CDR1 SGHNT, CDR2 YENEEA. The V gene lost 4 bases and the J gene lost 4 bases, with 8 bases spanning the gap. The CDR3 loop spans 12 amino acids. The CDR3 sequence is CASSSGRYEQYF. The CDR3 bases are TGTGCCAGCAGCTCGGGAAGGTACGAGCAGTACTTC.

The genes are TRBV5-6 and TRBJ2-5; 8 nucleotides agree with TRBD1. CDR3 length: 13 amino acids. The J segment lost 4 bases and the V segment lost 4 bases, leaving 3 bases of the junction unmatched. Per the germline V gene, CDR1 is SGHDT and CDR2 is YYEEEE. The CDR3 sequence is CASSPTGGETQYF. In nucleotides, the CDR3 is TGTGCCAGCAGCCCCACAGGGGGAGAGACCCAGTACTTC.

The gene calls are TRBV2 and TRBJ2-7; no clear D gene. Trimming shortened V by 5 bases and J by 5 bases, and 19 bases separated the two germline ends. The germline gives CDR1 SNHLY, CDR2 FYNNEI. The CDR3 spans 15 residues. In DNA, the CDR3 is TGTGCCAGCAGTCCGGTGCAGGTGGGGAAGAACGAGCAGTACTTC. Translating it yields CASSPVQVGKNEQYF.

This clone has just one count. The V and J genes are TRBV7-9 and TRBJ2-7, with TRBD1 matching 8 bases. V trimming: 2 bases; J trimming: 6 bases; junction bases outside the gene matches: 9. This CDR3 is 15 amino acids long. Germline V gene data show CDR1 as SEHNR and CDR2 as FQNEAQ (reference sequence). CDR3 in DNA: TGTGCCAGCAGCTTATCGGGCGGTGGACAGGGCGAGCAGTACTTC. This sequence encodes CASSLSGGGQGEQYF.

CDR3 nucleotides: TGTGCCAGCAGCTTAGTACAGTACGAGCAGTACTTC. Its translation is CASSLVQYEQYF. This sequence joins TRBV7-9 and TRBJ2-7; D is unclear. CDR3 size: 12 residues. Germline V gene sequence: CDR1 SEHNR, CDR2 FQNEAQ (reference sequence). Trimming took off 1 base at V and 4 bases at J, with 5 bases between the two ends.

This chain joins TRBV2 and TRBJ2-1; 7 bases are a match to TRBD2. After removal of 6 bases from V and 0 bases from J, the junction contained 8 bases not matched to a gene. Germline CDR1 is SNHLY and CDR2 is FYNNEI. The CDR3 sequence is 16 residues long. The CDR3 DNA reads as TGTGCCAGCAGCGACCTAGCGGCCTACTCCTACAATGAGCAGTTCTTC. Amino acid sequence: CASSDLAAYSYNEQFF.

The chain joins TRBV10-1 to TRBJ1-1; no reliable D call. Germline-derived CDR1 and CDR2 are WNHNN and SYGVQD (reference sequence). The CDR3 covers 16 residues. The ends were cut back, 1 base at V and 1 base at J, with 13 bases in the middle. The CDR3 nucleotides are TGCGCCAGCAGTGAGTTTTGCTTACAGCAGAACACTGAAGCTTTCTTT. Translation: CASSEFCLQQNTEAFF.

The chain couples TRBV15 to TRBJ2-7, with 7 bases fitting TRBD2. The V gene's germline CDR1 is LNHNV and CDR2 YYDKDF (reference sequence). V was clipped by 2 bases and J by 7 bases; unmatched bases: 11. This CDR3 has 15 amino acids. The CDR3 protein is CATSRLGAGVSEQYF. The CDR3, as DNA: TGTGCCACCAGCAGACTTGGGGCGGGAGTGAGTGAGCAGTACTTC.

This clone was picked up a small number of times. CDR3 amino acids: CASSQAAGVGGELFF. The CDR3, as DNA: TGCGCCAGCAGCCAAGCGGCAGGGGTTGGGGGGGAGCTGTTTTTT. V gene TRBV4-1 combines with J gene TRBJ2-2; TRBD1 might be the D (6 bases). Germline lookup yields CDR1 MGHRA and CDR2 YSYEKL. This CDR3 has 15 residues. Between the trimmed V and J ends, which lost 1 base and 8 bases, there was a span of 14 bases.

The rearrangement links TRBV7-8 to TRBJ2-5, with TRBD1 identical over 8 bases. The CDR3 has 14 amino acids. V shed 5 bases and J 4 bases; nucleotides not matched to a gene: 6. Germline CDR1 is SGHVS and CDR2 is FQNEAQ. The DNA of the CDR3 is TGTGCCAGCAGCCACGGACAGGGTTCAGAGACCCAGTACTTC. As protein: CASSHGQGSETQYF.

This clone was counted a few times. The chain is built from TRBV30 and TRBJ2-1; 9 bases align to TRBD1. The CDR3 length is 14 residues. J was trimmed by 5 bases and V by 2 bases; bases with no gene match: 4. CDR1 is GTSNPN and CDR2 is SVGIG in the germline V gene (reference sequence). This chain's CDR3 is CAWSLTGGDNEQFF. DNA of the CDR3: TGTGCCTGGAGTTTGACAGGGGGGGACAATGAGCAGTTCTTC.

The chain recombines TRBV6-1 with TRBJ2-4; D is unresolved. Germline V gives CDR1 MNHNS, CDR2 SASEGT. The CDR3 consists of 12 residues. With 1 base removed from V and 5 bases from J, the gap between germline ends came to 3 bases. DNA for the CDR3: TGTGCCAGCAGTGAAGGGCAAAACATTCAGTACTTC. It specifies CASSEGQNIQYF.

The chain has TRBV6-1 and TRBJ2-1; D perhaps matches TRBD2 (5 bases). Per germline, CDR1 MNHNS and CDR2 SASEGT. V was pared by 2 bases and J by 10 bases, with 9 bases between. This CDR3 region has 12 residues. CDR3 DNA: TGTGCCAGCAGTGAAACCGGGAAAGAGCAGTTCTTC. Amino acids: CASSETGKEQFF.